This T cell receptor beta chain is drawn from a study of blood T cell repertoires in COVID-19. Study-wide context: Acute and convalescent COVID-19 specimens originated in the United States, Italy and Spain.

This CDR3 comprises 17 residues. Per germline, CDR1 SGDLS and CDR2 YYNGEE. V shed 3 bases and J shed 1 base, with 14 bases lying between them. As originally analysed: Using reference gene primer amplification, nucleated cell counts were estimated. Libraries were prepared by immunoSEQ multiplex PCR; TCRdb keeps only in-frame clonotypes and omits some of them. D and trimming were read from the DNA, whereas the V and J calls and clone size are those reported in that table. Seen here are 400,000 to 450,000 clones, approximately 90% observed once, and the top ten hold roughly 1.6%. The Seattle patients, enrolled during active infection, were followed longitudinally.

The V and J genes are TRBV9 and TRBJ2-6; maybe TRBD2 (5 bases). This TCR was sampled from a woman aged 40 to 49 with COVID-19, enrolled during active disease. The sample taken for sequencing was peripheral blood. This CDR3 reads CASSAGLYSSGANVLTF. The CDR3 DNA reads as TGTGCCAGCAGCGCAGGACTCTACTCATCTGGGGCCAACGTCCTGACTTTC.